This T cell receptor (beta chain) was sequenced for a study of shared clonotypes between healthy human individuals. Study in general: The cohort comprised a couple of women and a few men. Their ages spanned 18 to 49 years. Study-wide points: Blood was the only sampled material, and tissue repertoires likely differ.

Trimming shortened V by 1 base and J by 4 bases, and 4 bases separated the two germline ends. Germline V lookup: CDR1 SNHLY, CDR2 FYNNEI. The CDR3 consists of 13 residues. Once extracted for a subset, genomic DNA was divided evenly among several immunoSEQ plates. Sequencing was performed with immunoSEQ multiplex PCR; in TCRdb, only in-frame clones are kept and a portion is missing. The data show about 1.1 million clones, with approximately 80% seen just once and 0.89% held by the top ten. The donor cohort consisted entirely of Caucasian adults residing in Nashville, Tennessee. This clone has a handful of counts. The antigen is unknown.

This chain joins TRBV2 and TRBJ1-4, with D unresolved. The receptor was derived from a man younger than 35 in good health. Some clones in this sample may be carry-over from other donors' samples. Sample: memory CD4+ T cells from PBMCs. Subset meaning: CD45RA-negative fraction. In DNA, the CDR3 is TGTGCCAGCAGTGAAGGGAATAATGAAAAACTGTTTTTT. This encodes CASSEGNNEKLFF.